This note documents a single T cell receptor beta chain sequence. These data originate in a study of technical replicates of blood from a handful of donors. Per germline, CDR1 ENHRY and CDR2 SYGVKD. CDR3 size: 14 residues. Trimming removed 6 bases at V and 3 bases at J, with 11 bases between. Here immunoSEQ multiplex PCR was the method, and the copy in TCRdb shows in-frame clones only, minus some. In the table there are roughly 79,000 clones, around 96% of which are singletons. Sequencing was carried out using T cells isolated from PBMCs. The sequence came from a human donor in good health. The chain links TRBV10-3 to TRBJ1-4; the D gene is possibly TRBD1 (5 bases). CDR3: CAISPQESNEKLFF. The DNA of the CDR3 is TGTGCCATCAGCCCACAGGAATCTAATGAAAAACTGTTTTTT.